This T cell receptor beta chain was recorded in a study of blood T cells in healthy people across ages. General observations from the study: Since the PBMCs were unsorted, naive and antigen-experienced cells could not be conclusively compared.

Combining a sample-barcoded 5' primer with a J-beta primer mix, a second PCR ran for roughly 7 to 11 cycles. TCRdb reprocessed the 5' RACE reads with MiXCR, giving one entry per CDR3 protein. The table lists 600,000 or so distinct CDR3 sequences, 20% to 25% of them singletons. V gave up 4 bases and J gave up 0 bases; unmatched junction bases: 3. There are 15 residues in the CDR3. Germline V gene lookup returns CDR1 MNHEY and CDR2 SVGAGI. In its sample, this clonotype was seen a few times. Its antigen is undetermined. Sequenced material: blood. This chain connects TRBV6-5 to TRBJ1-2; 9 bases fit TRBD1. This receptor was obtained from a man in his 70s in good health. The CDR3 coding sequence is TGTGCCAGCAGTTGGGGGACAGGGACTAACTATGGCTACACCTTC. Its protein product is CASSWGTGTNYGYTF.